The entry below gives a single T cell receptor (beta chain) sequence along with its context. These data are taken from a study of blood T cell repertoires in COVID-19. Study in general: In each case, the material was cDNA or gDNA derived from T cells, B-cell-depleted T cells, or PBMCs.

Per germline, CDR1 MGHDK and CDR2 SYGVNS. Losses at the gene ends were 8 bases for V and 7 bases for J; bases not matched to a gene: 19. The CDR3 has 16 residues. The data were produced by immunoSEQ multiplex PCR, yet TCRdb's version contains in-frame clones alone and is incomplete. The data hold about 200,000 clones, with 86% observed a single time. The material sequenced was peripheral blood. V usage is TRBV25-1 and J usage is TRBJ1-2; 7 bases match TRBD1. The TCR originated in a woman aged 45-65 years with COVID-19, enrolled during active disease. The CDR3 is CASSDSGQNALRGYTF. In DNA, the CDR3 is TGTGCCAGCTCAGACTCGGGACAGAATGCCCTTCGTGGCTACACCTTC.